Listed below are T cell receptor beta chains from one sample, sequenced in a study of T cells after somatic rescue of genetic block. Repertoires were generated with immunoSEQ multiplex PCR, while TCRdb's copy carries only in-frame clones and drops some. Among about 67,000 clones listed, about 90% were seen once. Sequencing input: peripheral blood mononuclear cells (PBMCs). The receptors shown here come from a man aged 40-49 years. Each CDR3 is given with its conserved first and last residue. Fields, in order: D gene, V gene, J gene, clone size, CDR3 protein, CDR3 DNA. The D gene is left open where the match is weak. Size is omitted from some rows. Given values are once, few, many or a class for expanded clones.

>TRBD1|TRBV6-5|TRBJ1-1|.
CASRKQGRGNTEAFF
TGTGCCAGCAGGAAACAGGGGAGGGGGAACACTGAAGCTTTCTTT
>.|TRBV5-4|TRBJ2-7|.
CASSFSRGQGPSGAYEQYF
TGTGCCAGCAGCTTCTCCCGGGGACAGGGTCCTAGCGGGGCCTACGAGCAGTACTTC
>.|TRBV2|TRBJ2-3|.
CASRIVQDTQYF
TGTGCCAGCAGAATAGTACAGGATACGCAGTATTTT
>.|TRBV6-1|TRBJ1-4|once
CASSGRGQGLATNEKLFF
TGTGCCAGCAGTGGCCGTGGGCAGGGCCTAGCAACTAATGAAAAACTGTTTTTT
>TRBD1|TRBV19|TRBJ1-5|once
CASAEGQGEGGNQPQHF
TGTGCCAGTGCGGAAGGACAGGGCGAAGGAGGCAATCAGCCCCAGCATTTT
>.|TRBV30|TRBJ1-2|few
CAWSVSHNHGYTF
TGTGCCTGGAGTGTCTCACACAACCATGGCTACACCTTC
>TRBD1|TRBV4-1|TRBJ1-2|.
CASSQGRTGVGYTF
TGCGCCAGCAGCCAAGGGCGGACAGGGGTGGGCTACACCTTC
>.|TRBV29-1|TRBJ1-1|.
CSVVGHPNTEAFF
TGCAGCGTTGTGGGACACCCGAACACTGAAGCTTTCTTT
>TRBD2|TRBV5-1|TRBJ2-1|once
CASSPGLAGDNEQFF
TGCGCCAGCAGCCCGGGACTAGCGGGGGACAATGAGCAGTTCTTC
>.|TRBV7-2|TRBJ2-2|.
CASSQARRGELFF
TGTGCCAGCAGCCAGGCGAGGAGAGGGGAGCTGTTTTTT
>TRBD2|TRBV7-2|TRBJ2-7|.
CASSLALAGGLYEQYF
TGTGCCAGCAGCTTAGCTCTAGCGGGAGGGCTCTACGAGCAGTACTTC
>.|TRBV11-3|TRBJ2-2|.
CASSFLRGGGELFF
TGTGCCAGCAGCTTCCTGCGAGGAGGCGGGGAGCTGTTTTTT
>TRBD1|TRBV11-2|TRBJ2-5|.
CASSLVLGQGTETQYF
TGTGCCAGCAGCTTAGTTTTAGGACAGGGCACGGAGACCCAGTACTTC
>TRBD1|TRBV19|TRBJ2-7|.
CASRRDRDSYEQYF
TGTGCCAGTAGAAGGGACAGGGACTCCTACGAGCAGTACTTC
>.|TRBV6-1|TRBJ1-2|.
CASSEGFSLGGYTF
TGTGCCAGCAGTGAAGGGTTCTCACTCGGCGGCTACACCTTC
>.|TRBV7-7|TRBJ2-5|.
CASSLTGRQETQYF
TGTGCTAGCAGCTTAACGGGCAGACAAGAGACCCAGTACTTC
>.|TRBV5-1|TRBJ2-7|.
CASSLQGISYEQYF
TGCGCCAGCAGCTTACAGGGAATCTCCTACGAGCAGTACTTC
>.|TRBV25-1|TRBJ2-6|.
CASSAQNSGANVLTF
TGTGCCAGCAGTGCTCAAAACTCTGGGGCCAACGTCCTGACTTTC
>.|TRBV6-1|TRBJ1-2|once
CASRSLRAGIYGYTF
TGTGCCAGCAGGTCATTGAGGGCCGGGATCTATGGCTACACCTTC
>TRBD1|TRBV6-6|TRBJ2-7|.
CASSPGTAIYEQYF
TGTGCCAGCAGTCCCGGGACAGCCATCTACGAGCAGTACTTC
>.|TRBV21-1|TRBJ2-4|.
CASSKLELAKNIQYF
TGTGCCAGCAGCAAATTAGAGTTAGCCAAAAACATTCAGTACTTC
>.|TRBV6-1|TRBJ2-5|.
CASTQGDETQYF
TGTGCCAGCACTCAGGGTGACGAGACCCAGTACTTC
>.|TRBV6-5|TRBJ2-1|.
CASIAGGRDEQFF
TGTGCCAGCATCGCTGGGGGCCGGGATGAGCAGTTCTTC
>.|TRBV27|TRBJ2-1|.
CASSSLYNEQFF
TGTGCCAGCAGTTCCTTATACAATGAGCAGTTCTTC
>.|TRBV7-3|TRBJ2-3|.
CASSPDGPTSTDTQYF
TGTGCCAGCAGCCCTGACGGGCCTACTAGCACAGATACGCAGTATTTT
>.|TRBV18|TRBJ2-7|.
CASSQGLGSHEQYF
TGTGCCAGCTCACAGGGCCTAGGGAGCCACGAGCAGTACTTC
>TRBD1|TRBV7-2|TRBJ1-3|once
CASSRDSSGNTIYF
TGTGCCAGCAGCCGGGACAGCTCTGGAAACACCATATATTTT
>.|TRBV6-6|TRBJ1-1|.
CASSYQGGTEAFF
TGTGCCAGCAGTTACCAGGGTGGGACTGAAGCTTTCTTT
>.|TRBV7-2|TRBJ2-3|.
CASSQGPSTDTQYF
TGTGCCAGCAGCCAGGGCCCTAGCACAGATACGCAGTATTTT
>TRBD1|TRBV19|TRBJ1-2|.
CASSIAGQGNYGYTF
TGTGCCAGTAGTATAGCCGGACAGGGCAACTATGGCTACACCTTC
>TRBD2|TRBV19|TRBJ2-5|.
CASSIDGRGGEETQYF
TGTGCCAGTAGTATAGATGGGAGGGGCGGTGAAGAGACCCAGTACTTC
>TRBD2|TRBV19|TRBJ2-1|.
CASSPSGRVPYNEQFF
TGTGCCAGCTCGCCGAGCGGGAGAGTTCCCTACAATGAGCAGTTCTTC
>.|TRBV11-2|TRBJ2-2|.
CASSLAPNTGELFF
TGTGCCAGCAGCTTAGCCCCTAACACCGGGGAGCTGTTTTTT
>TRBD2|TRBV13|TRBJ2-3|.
CASSLTAGGRRNTDTQYF
TGTGCCAGCAGCTTAACAGCGGGGGGGCGTCGAAACACAGATACGCAGTATTTT
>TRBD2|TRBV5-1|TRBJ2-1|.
CASSWGLAGDNEQFF
TGCGCCAGCAGCTGGGGACTAGCGGGTGACAATGAGCAGTTCTTC
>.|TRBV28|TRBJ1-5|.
CASRPAPGGIQPQHF
TGTGCCAGCAGGCCGGCTCCTGGGGGTATTCAGCCCCAGCATTTT
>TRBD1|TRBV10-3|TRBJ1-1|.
CAIRGQGVSAEAFF
TGTGCCATCAGGGGACAGGGGGTGTCCGCTGAAGCTTTCTTT
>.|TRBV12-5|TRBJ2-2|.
CASGFGVASRNTGELFF
TGTGCTAGTGGCTTCGGGGTGGCCAGTAGAAACACCGGGGAGCTGTTTTTT
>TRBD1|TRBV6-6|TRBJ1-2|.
CASSSPGQAFYGYTF
TGTGCCAGCAGTTCCCCGGGACAGGCGTTTTATGGCTACACCTTC
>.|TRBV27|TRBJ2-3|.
CASSFRGTLDTQYF
TGTGCCAGCAGTTTCCGTGGGACTCTAGATACGCAGTATTTT
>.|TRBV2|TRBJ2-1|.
CASSDRAGYNEQFF
TGTGCCAGCAGTGACAGGGCCGGCTACAATGAGCAGTTCTTC
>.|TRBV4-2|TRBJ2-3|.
CASSQYPDTDTQYF
TGTGCCAGCAGCCAATACCCAGACACAGATACGCAGTATTTT
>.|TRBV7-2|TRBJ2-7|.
CASSLGGARIYEQYF
TGTGCCAGCAGCTTAGGGGGGGCCAGGATTTACGAGCAGTACTTC
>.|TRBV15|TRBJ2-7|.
CATSSNHNYEQYF
TGTGCCACCAGCTCAAACCATAACTACGAGCAGTACTTC
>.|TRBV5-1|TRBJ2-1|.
CASSYRDTSYNEQFF
TGCGCCAGCAGCTACCGGGACACCTCATACAATGAGCAGTTCTTC
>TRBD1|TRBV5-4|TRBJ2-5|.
CASSIPTGGRETQYF
TGTGCCAGCAGCATCCCGACAGGGGGCAGAGAGACCCAGTACTTC
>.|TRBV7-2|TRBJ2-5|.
CASSSFPRGKETQYF
TGTGCCAGCAGCTCATTTCCTAGAGGGAAAGAGACCCAGTACTTC
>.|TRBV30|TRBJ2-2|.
CAWGVGSTGELFF
TGTGCCTGGGGCGTCGGTAGCACCGGGGAGCTGTTTTTT
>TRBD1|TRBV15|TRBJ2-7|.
CATSRARGTGSYEQYF
TGTGCCACCAGCAGAGCTAGGGGGACAGGTTCGTACGAGCAGTACTTC
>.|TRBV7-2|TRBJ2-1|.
CASSPNPQSYNEQFF
TGTGCCAGCAGCCCCAACCCCCAATCATACAATGAGCAGTTCTTC